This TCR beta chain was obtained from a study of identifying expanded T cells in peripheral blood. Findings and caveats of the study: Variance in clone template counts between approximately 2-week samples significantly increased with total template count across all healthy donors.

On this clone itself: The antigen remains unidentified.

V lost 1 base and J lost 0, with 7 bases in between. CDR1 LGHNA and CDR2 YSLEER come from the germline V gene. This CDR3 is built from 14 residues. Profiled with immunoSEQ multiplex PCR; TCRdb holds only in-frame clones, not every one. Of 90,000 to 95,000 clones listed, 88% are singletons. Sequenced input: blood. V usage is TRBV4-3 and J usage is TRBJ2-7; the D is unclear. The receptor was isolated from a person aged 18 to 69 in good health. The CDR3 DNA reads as TGCGCCAGCAGCCAAGTGGGTACCTCCTACGAGCAGTACTTC. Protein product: CASSQVGTSYEQYF.